The 23 T cell receptor beta chains reported below all come from one sample, sequenced in a study of blood T cells in healthy people across ages. Using a J-beta primer mix together with a sample-barcoded 5' primer, a second PCR was run for about 6 to 11 cycles. TCRdb re-analysed the 5' RACE reads in MiXCR, keeping a single row per CDR3 protein. Of some 790,000 distinct CDR3 sequences listed, 29% were seen once; the top ten hold 15% to 20%. The sample consisted of blood. The receptors here all came from an elderly woman in good health.

This clonotype was counted at least ten times. This chain connects TRBV7-2 to TRBJ2-5; TRBD2 matches at 8 bases. The V segment lost 0 bases and the J segment 5 bases; nucleotides outside the gene matches: 8. The CDR3 is 16 amino acids. Germline CDR1 and CDR2: SGHTA and FQGNSA. This chain's CDR3 is CASSLARFTGGETQYF. The CDR3 nucleotides are TGTGCCAGCAGCTTAGCGCGGTTCACGGGAGGGGAGACCCAGTACTTC. The complete variable domain, with remaining parts taken from reference TRBV7-2 and TRBJ2-5, reads GAGVSQSPSNKVTEKGKDVELRCDPISGHTALYWYRQSLGQGLEFLIYFQGNSAPDKSGLPSDRFSAERTGGSVSTLTIQRTQQEDSAVYLCASSLARFTGGETQYFGPGTRLLVL.

The V and J genes are TRBV20-1 and TRBJ2-1, with 7 bases that match TRBD2. With V trimmed by 5 bases and J by 3 bases, 13 bases remained unmatched. CDR3 size: 16 residues. Germline CDR1 DFQATT, CDR2 SNEGSKA (reference sequence). DNA of the CDR3: TGCAGTGCTCCCCCCCGGGGGGTCCCCGTCTACAATGAGCAGTTCTTC. Amino acid sequence: CSAPPRGVPVYNEQFF.

This clonotype was detected many times. It may be a read error: a sequence one base away is much more abundant. The J gene is TRBJ2-1, the V gene TRBV12-3 or TRBV12-4; 9 positions match TRBD2. The J call is doubtful: the DNA matches TRBJ2-7 better. This CDR3 contains 14 residues. The CDR3 region has the DNA TGTGCCAGCACGGGACTAGCCTCATACAATGAGCAGTACTTC. Amino acids: CASTGLASYNEQYF.

The gene calls are TRBV9 and TRBJ2-1, with 16 bases fitting TRBD2. The DNA end is more similar to TRBJ2-7, so the J call may be wrong. The CDR3 runs to 18 residues. CDR1 and CDR2 from the germline V gene are SGDLS and YYNGEE. This CDR3 is CASSAGTSGGGSYNEQYF. The CDR3 DNA reads TGTGCCAGCAGCGCCGGGACTAGCGGGGGGGGTTCCTACAATGAGCAGTACTTC.

This sequence joins TRBV6-6 and TRBJ2-5; tentative D call: TRBD1 (5 bases). Germline values: CDR1 MNHNY, CDR2 SVGAGI (reference sequence). This CDR3 contains 13 residues. V dropped 2 bases and J dropped 5 bases, with 9 bases sitting between them. The CDR3 DNA follows: TGTGCCAGCAGTTACGTGCAGGGCGAGACCCAGTACTTC. Translating it yields CASSYVQGETQYF.

This rearrangement joins TRBV29-1 to TRBJ2-3; maybe TRBD2 (5 bases). Trimming cost V 7 bases and J 1 base, with 12 bases left between them. There are 13 residues in the CDR3. The germline V gene has CDR1 SQVTM and CDR2 ANQGSEA. CDR3 sequence (DNA): TGCAGCGCCTCAGCGGCGGGCACAGATACGCAGTATTTT. Its translation: CSASAAGTDTQYF.

Regarding this clonotype: Germline is not matched at one junction end, which may reflect a read error. The chain employs TRBV11-3 and TRBJ2-3; 8 bases are shared with TRBD2. Germline V gene sequence: CDR1 SGHNT, CDR2 YENEEA. This CDR3 spans 17 amino acids. The CDR3 loop is CASSPSRGRGAPDAQYF. CDR3 DNA: TGTGCCAGCAGCCCTAGCAGAGGGCGGGGGGCTCCAGATGCGCAGTATTTT.

Only one count was recorded for this clonotype. A read error may be the cause here, since a much bigger clone is one base away. The chain uses TRBV7-7 and TRBJ2-5, with TRBD1 matching over 10 bases. The last part of the DNA fits TRBJ2-1 better; the J call may be wrong. The CDR3 is made up of 15 amino acids. Looked up from germline, CDR1 is SSHAT and CDR2 is FNYEAQ (reference sequence). In DNA form, the CDR3 reads TGTGCTAGCAGCTCCGGGACAGGGGTCCAAGAGACCCAGTTCTTC. It specifies CASSSGTGVQETQFF.

Details on this clonotype: This may come from a read error, since a much larger clone is one base off. The J gene is TRBJ2-5, the V gene TRBV27, with 9 positions matching TRBD1. The V gene's germline CDR1 is MNHEY and CDR2 SMNVEV (reference sequence). The CDR3 is 18 residues long. The CDR3 is CAGSLYPSGQGKQETQYF. In DNA form, the CDR3 reads TGTGCCGGCAGTTTATATCCCAGCGGACAGGGGAAGCAAGAGACCCAGTACTTC.

This clonotype came up a few times. The chain carries TRBV9 and TRBJ2-5; D is perhaps TRBD2 (6 bases). The germline V gene has CDR1 SGDLS and CDR2 YYNGEE. V dropped 0 bases and J dropped 9 bases, with 15 bases sitting between them. The CDR3 extends over 14 amino acids. The CDR3 sequence is CASSVATGERAQYF. The DNA of the CDR3 is TGTGCCAGCAGCGTAGCGACGGGGGAAAGGGCCCAGTACTTC.

This clonotype was detected a few times. This chain links TRBV5-6 with TRBJ2-5, with 7 bases matching TRBD2. Losses at the gene ends were 1 base for V and 11 bases for J; bases not matched to a gene: 17. Germline CDR1 is SGHDT and CDR2 is YYEEEE. There are 16 residues in the CDR3. CDR3: CASSLRSGAWAGEQYF. The CDR3 DNA is TGTGCCAGCAGCTTGAGAAGCGGGGCCTGGGCTGGTGAGCAGTACTTC.

For this clonotype: A much larger clone differs from this one at a single base, so this may be a read error. This sequence joins TRBV7-2 and TRBJ2-5; 8 bases fit TRBD1. Germline V gene data show CDR1 as SGHTA and CDR2 as FQGNSA. V gave up 7 bases and J gave up 2 bases; unmatched junction bases: 6. The CDR3 is 14 amino acids. The CDR3 region is CASTRDRIQETQYF. CDR3 nucleotides: TGTGCCAGCACCCGGGACAGGATTCAAGAGACCCAGTACTTC.

This clonotype was detected ten times or more. The chain carries TRBV11-2 and TRBJ2-3; possibly TRBD1 or TRBD2 for D (6 bases each). The CDR3 runs 15 residues. Germline values: CDR1 SGHAT, CDR2 FQNNGV. V shed 5 bases and J shed 6 bases, with 18 bases lying between them. The CDR3 sequence is CASSRNSGAFDTQYF. CDR3 nucleotide sequence: TGTGCCAGCAGCCGAAATTCGGGGGCCTTCGATACGCAGTATTTT.

The chain couples TRBV4-1 to TRBJ2-1; TRBD2 agrees at 10 bases. The germline V gene encodes CDR1 MGHRA and CDR2 YSYEKL. The CDR3 covers 16 residues. V lost 1 base and J lost 6; bases outside the gene matches: 6. The CDR3 bases are TGCGCCAGCAGCCAAGGAATTAGCGGGGGGTGCAATGAGCAGTTCTTC. It translates to CASSQGISGGCNEQFF.

V is TRBV4-1 and J is TRBJ1-2; the match to TRBD1 covers 10 bases. There are 15 residues in the CDR3. The germline gives CDR1 MGHRA, CDR2 YSYEKL. The trim removed 6 bases at V and 8 bases at J, leaving 12 bases unmatched. CDR3 region: CASRKSGTGADGYTF. The CDR3 DNA reads TGCGCCAGCAGGAAATCCGGGACAGGGGCTGACGGCTACACCTTC.

CDR3 region: CASSEPGQGARSYGYTF. The DNA of the CDR3 is TGTGCCAGCAGCGAGCCGGGACAGGGGGCGCGGAGCTATGGCTACACCTTC. The chain employs TRBV9 and TRBJ1-2; 12 bases match TRBD1. With 3 bases clipped from V and 4 bases from J, the junction kept 10 bases outside the gene matches. The CDR3 covers 17 residues. In germline, CDR1 is SGDLS, CDR2 YYNGEE. The entire variable domain, with the rest obtained from reference TRBV9 and TRBJ1-2, is as follows: DSGVTQTPKHLITATGQRVTLRCSPRSGDLSVYWYQQSLDQGLQFLIQYYNGEERAKGNILERFSAQQFPDLHSELNLSSLELGDSALYFCASSEPGQGARSYGYTFGSGTRLTVV.

The table lists this clonotype with a few counts. The gene calls are TRBV21-1 and TRBJ1-5; the table's TRBD1 call for D was not verified on the DNA. TRBV21-1 is listed as a pseudogene. The CDR3 sequence is 15 residues long. CDR3: CASTHRGHSNQPQHF. The CDR3 DNA reads TGTGCCAGCACCCACAGGGGCCATAGCAATCAGCCCCAGCATTTT.

The table lists this clonotype with many counts. The chain has TRBV20-1 and TRBJ2-1; TRBD2 matches at 9 bases. The germline CDR1 and CDR2 sequences are DFQATT and SNEGSKA (reference sequence). V lost 5 bases and J lost 3; bases outside the gene matches: 11. This CDR3 region has 16 residues. The CDR3 nucleotides read TGCAGTGCTTCTAGTTTAAGCGGGGGGCTCTACAATGAGCAGTTCTTC. Its protein is CSASSLSGGLYNEQFF.

The chain carries TRBV29-1 and TRBJ1-2; D is ambiguous. V shed 7 bases and J shed 1 base, with 16 bases lying between them. The CDR3 covers 14 residues. Germline V gene sequence: CDR1 SQVTM, CDR2 ANQGSEA. The CDR3: CSAEDSLVNYGYTF. In DNA, the CDR3 is TGCAGCGCGGAGGACTCCCTCGTTAACTATGGCTACACCTTC.

This clonotype has only one observation. The rearrangement links TRBV5-5 to TRBJ2-3; no reliable D call. This CDR3 has 15 amino acids. Germline V gives CDR1 SGHKS, CDR2 YYEKEE (reference sequence). V lost 1 base and J 4 bases, leaving 13 bases between the germline ends. This CDR3 reads CASSLTGHLADTQYF. The CDR3 DNA follows: TGTGCCAGCAGCTTGACTGGCCACTTGGCAGATACGCAGTATTTT. Based on the CDR3 plus reference TRBV5-5 and TRBJ2-3, the full variable domain is DAGVTQSPTHLIKTRGQQVTLRCSPISGHKSVSWYQQVLGQGPQFIFQYYEKEERGRGNFPDRFSARQFPNYSSELNVNALLLGDSALYLCASSLTGHLADTQYFGPGTRLTVL.

This clonotype has at least ten counts. The chain combines TRBV12-3 or TRBV12-4 with TRBJ2-1; 7 bases are a match to TRBD2. This CDR3 comprises 15 residues. With V trimmed by 5 bases and J by 6 bases, 10 bases remained unmatched. The CDR3 loop reads CASSPIGAGINEQFF. CDR3 bases: TGTGCCAGCAGTCCCATTGGAGCGGGGATCAATGAGCAGTTCTTC.

This clonotype was detected many times. The gene calls are TRBV5-1 and TRBJ2-6; perhaps TRBD1 as D (5 bases). V lost 0 bases to trimming and J lost 2 bases, with 6 bases between them. The germline CDR1 and CDR2 sequences are SGHRS and YFSETQ. The CDR3 is 15 residues long. The CDR3 protein is CASSLGRAGANVLTF. CDR3 nucleotides: TGCGCCAGCAGCTTGGGCAGGGCTGGGGCCAACGTCCTGACTTTC.

This clonotype was picked up a small number of times. CDR3 DNA: TGTGCCAGCAAAAATCGGGCAGGGGGCGGTCAGCCCCAGCATTTT. This sequence encodes CASKNRAGGGQPQHF. V gene TRBV28 combines with J gene TRBJ1-5, with 8 bases identical to TRBD1. The CDR3 runs to 15 residues. V lost 7 bases, J lost 6 bases, and 11 bases stayed unmatched. Looked up from germline, CDR1 is MDHEN and CDR2 is SYDVKM.